Detailed here is one T cell receptor (beta chain). Sequenced by immunoSEQ multiplex PCR; TCRdb stores in-frame clones only, minus some. Among about 300,000 clones listed, around 86% were seen once. These data belong to a study of blood T cell repertoires in COVID-19. The overall study: Sources were T cells, B-cell-depleted T cells, or PBMCs; the material itself was cDNA or gDNA.

Germline V gene data show CDR1 as SGHVS and CDR2 as FNYEAQ. V lost 5 bases, J lost 0 bases, and 10 bases stayed unmatched. This CDR3 is built from 17 residues. The chain couples TRBV7-6 to TRBJ2-1, with 7 bases matching TRBD1. Sequencing was carried out using PBMCs or T cells enriched from blood (not recorded which). This clonotype was obtained from a man aged 25-45 years who had recovered from COVID-19. The CDR3 DNA follows: TGTGCCAGCAGCCCCCGCACAGGGGAGAGCTCCTACAATGAGCAGTTCTTC. Its translation: CASSPRTGESSYNEQFF.